The clone carrying this T cell receptor (beta chain) was found a few times. Its antigen remains unidentified. Using its own MiXCR run on the RT-PCR reads, TCRdb lists one record per CDR3 protein. The sample has over 750,000 distinct CDR3 sequences, approximately 22% seen once; the top ten hold 10%. After removal of 5 bases from V and 1 base from J, the junction contained 16 bases not matched to a gene. This CDR3 is built from 19 residues. The source of the sample is a study of response to subunit inactivated influenza vaccine. Broader study findings: The authors proposed limited new T cell recruitment per seasonal influenza vaccination.

This material consisted of PBMCs from blood, taken roughly 5 days after vaccination. The chain has TRBV12-3 or TRBV12-4 and TRBJ2-1; 8 bases agree with TRBD2. The receptor's source is a man in his fifties who received an inactivated influenza vaccine. The CDR3 DNA reads TGTGCCAGCAGTCCCGGGGGGGGCCCTAACGTTCGATCCTACAATGAGCAGTTCTTC. The encoded protein is CASSPGGGPNVRSYNEQFF.